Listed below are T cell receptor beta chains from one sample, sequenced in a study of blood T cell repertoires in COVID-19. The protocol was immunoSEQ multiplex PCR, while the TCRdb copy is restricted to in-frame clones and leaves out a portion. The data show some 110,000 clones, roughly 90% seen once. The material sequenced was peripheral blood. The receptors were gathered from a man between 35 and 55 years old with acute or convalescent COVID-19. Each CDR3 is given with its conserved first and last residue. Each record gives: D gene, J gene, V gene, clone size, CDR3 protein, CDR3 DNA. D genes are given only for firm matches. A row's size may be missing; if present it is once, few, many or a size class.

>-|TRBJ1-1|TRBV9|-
CASSVSGTGNTEAFF
TGTGCCAGCAGCGTGAGCGGGACGGGGAACACTGAAGCTTTCTTT
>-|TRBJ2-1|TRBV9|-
CASSIYGGASNEQFF
TGTGCCAGCAGCATCTATGGGGGGGCGAGTAATGAGCAGTTCTTC
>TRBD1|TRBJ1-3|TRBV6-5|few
CASSLQQGAGNTIYF
TGTGCCAGCAGCCTACAACAGGGGGCTGGAAACACCATATATTTT
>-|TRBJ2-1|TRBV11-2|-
CASSLQSGGGYNEQFF
TGTGCCAGCAGCTTACAAAGTGGGGGCGGGTACAATGAGCAGTTCTTC
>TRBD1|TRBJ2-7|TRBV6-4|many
CASSEGTGGVYEQYF
TGTGCCAGCAGTGAGGGGACAGGGGGCGTCTACGAGCAGTACTTC
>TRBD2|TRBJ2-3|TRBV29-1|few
CSVEHQAGGLDTQYF
TGCAGCGTTGAACACCAAGCGGGGGGGCTAGATACGCAGTATTTT
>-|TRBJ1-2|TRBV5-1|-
CASSSWGGANYGYTF
TGCGCCAGCAGCTCTTGGGGGGGAGCTAACTATGGCTACACCTTC
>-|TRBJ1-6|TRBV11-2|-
CASSQQGQRGRDSPLHF
TGTGCCAGCTCACAACAAGGGCAGCGAGGGCGCGATTCACCCCTCCACTTT
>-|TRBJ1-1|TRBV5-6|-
CASSFGPPVNTEAFF
TGTGCCAGCAGCTTTGGTCCGCCAGTGAACACTGAAGCTTTCTTT
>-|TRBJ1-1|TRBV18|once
CASSLGGRTEAFF
TGTGCCAGCTCACTAGGAGGGCGAACTGAAGCTTTCTTT
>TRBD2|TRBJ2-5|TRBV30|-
CAWTTALAGGRETQYF
TGTGCCTGGACCACCGCTTTAGCGGGAGGGCGGGAGACCCAGTACTTC
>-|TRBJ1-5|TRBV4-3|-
CVSSQGRAGSPNQPQHF
TGCGTCAGCAGCCAAGGGAGGGCAGGGTCCCCCAATCAGCCCCAGCATTTT
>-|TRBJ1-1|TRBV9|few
CASSSPAGSNTEAFF
TGTGCCAGCAGCTCTCCGGCAGGGTCCAACACTGAAGCTTTCTTT
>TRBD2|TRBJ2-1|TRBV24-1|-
CATQGTSGSNEQFF
TGTGCCACCCAAGGGACTAGCGGGAGTAATGAGCAGTTCTTC
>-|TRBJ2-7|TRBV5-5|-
CASSWEGGPYEQYF
TGTGCCAGCAGCTGGGAGGGGGGTCCCTACGAGCAGTACTTC
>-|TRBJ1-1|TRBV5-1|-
CASSLSGSNTEAFF
TGCGCCAGCAGCTTGTCAGGGTCGAACACTGAAGCTTTCTTT
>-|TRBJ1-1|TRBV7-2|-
CASSPSTGGGRGFEAFF
TGTGCCAGCAGCCCCTCGACGGGTGGGGGCAGGGGTTTTGAAGCTTTCTTT
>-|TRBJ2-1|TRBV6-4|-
CASSDSTARRTPKYNEQFF
TGTGCCAGCAGTGACTCGACGGCACGTAGGACACCAAAATACAATGAGCAGTTCTTC
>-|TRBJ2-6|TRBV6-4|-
CASSLTGVSEANVLTF
TGTGCCAGCAGTCTTACGGGAGTGTCTGAGGCCAACGTCCTGACTTTC
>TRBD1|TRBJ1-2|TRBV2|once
CARTYSSPGGANYGYTF
TGTGCCAGAACCTACTCGTCACCAGGGGGCGCTAACTATGGCTACACCTTC
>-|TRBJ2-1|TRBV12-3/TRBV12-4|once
CASSFLSSEQFF
TGTGCCAGCAGTTTTCTTAGTAGTGAGCAGTTCTTC
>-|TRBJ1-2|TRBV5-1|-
CASSPRGNYGYTF
TGCGCCAGCAGCCCCCGGGGGAACTATGGCTACACCTTC
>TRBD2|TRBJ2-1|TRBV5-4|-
CAIKTSGLREQFF
TGTGCCATCAAGACTAGCGGCCTTCGAGAGCAGTTCTTC
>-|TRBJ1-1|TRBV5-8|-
CASSLESFPGVHEGDTEAFF
TGTGCCAGCAGCTTGGAGTCGTTCCCCGGGGTGCACGAGGGGGACACTGAAGCTTTCTTT
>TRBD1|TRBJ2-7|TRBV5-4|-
CASSLDRGYEQYF
TGTGCCAGCAGCCTTGACAGGGGCTACGAGCAGTACTTC
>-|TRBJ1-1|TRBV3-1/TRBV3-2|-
CASSASARGTEAFF
TGTGCCAGCAGCGCTTCGGCCCGGGGCACTGAAGCTTTCTTT
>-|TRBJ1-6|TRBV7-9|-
CASSFTGGENSPLHF
TGTGCCAGCAGCTTTACGGGGGGTGAAAATTCACCCCTCCACTTT
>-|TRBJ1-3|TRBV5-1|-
CASSPEPGRDSGNTIYF
TGCGCCAGCAGCCCTGAACCGGGAAGAGACTCTGGAAACACCATATATTTT
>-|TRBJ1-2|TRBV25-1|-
CASSAWTEDGYTF
TGTGCCAGCAGTGCTTGGACAGAGGATGGCTACACCTTC
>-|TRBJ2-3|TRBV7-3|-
CASSLGGPGTDTQYF
TGTGCCAGCTCCTTGGGGGGGCCCGGGACAGATACGCAGTATTTT
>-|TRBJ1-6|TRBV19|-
CASTLREPNTSPLHF
TGTGCCAGTACCCTGAGGGAACCTAATACCTCACCCCTCCACTTT
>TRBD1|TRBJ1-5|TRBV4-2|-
CASSHSGGRDQPQHF
TGTGCCAGCAGCCACTCAGGGGGCAGGGATCAGCCCCAGCATTTT
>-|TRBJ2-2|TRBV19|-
CASSIQYLTGELFF
TGTGCCAGTAGTATCCAGTATCTCACCGGGGAGCTGTTTTTT
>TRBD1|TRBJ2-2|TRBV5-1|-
CASSRQGKPVLGELFF
TGCGCCAGCAGCAGACAGGGGAAGCCCGTTTTGGGGGAGCTGTTTTTT
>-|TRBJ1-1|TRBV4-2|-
CASSSLAGGTEAFF
TGTGCCAGCAGCTCACTAGCGGGGGGGACTGAAGCTTTCTTT
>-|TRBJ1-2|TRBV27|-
CASSLGWSRGPYGYTF
TGTGCCAGCAGTTTAGGGTGGAGCCGAGGGCCCTATGGCTACACCTTC
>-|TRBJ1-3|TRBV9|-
CASSVEVGGGNTIYF
TGTGCCAGCAGCGTAGAGGTGGGAGGAGGAAACACCATATATTTT
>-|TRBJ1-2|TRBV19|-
CASRPQPRGGAHGYTF
TGTGCCAGTAGACCCCAACCCCGGGGGGGGGCTCACGGCTACACCTTC
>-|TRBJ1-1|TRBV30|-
CAWGQLNTEAFF
TGTGCCTGGGGACAGTTGAACACTGAAGCTTTCTTT
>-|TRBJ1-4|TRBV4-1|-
CASSQVYGNWGEDEKLFF
TGCGCCAGCAGCCAAGTCTACGGGAATTGGGGGGAGGATGAAAAACTGTTTTTT
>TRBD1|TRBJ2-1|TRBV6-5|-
CASSATGGALGEQFF
TGTGCCAGCAGCGCGACAGGGGGTGCTCTGGGTGAGCAGTTCTTC
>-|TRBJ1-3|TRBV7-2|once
CASSLDGGRGNTIYF
TGTGCCAGCAGCTTAGACGGGGGAAGGGGAAACACCATATATTTT
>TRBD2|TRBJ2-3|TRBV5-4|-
CASSLAASGRGADTQYF
TGTGCCAGCAGCTTGGCGGCTAGCGGGAGGGGTGCAGATACGCAGTATTTT
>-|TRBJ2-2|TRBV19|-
CASRDQVAWNTGELFF
TGTGCCAGTAGAGACCAGGTGGCTTGGAACACCGGGGAGCTGTTTTTT
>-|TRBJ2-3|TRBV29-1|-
CSVAPQGFADTQYF
TGCAGCGTTGCACCACAGGGTTTCGCAGATACGCAGTATTTT
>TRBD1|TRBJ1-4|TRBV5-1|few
CASSLAGTDEKLFF
TGCGCCAGCAGCTTGGCCGGGACAGATGAAAAACTGTTTTTT
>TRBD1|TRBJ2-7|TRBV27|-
CASSQTGGRESLYF
TGTGCCAGCAGCCAGACAGGGGGCCGAGAGTCGCTGTACTTC
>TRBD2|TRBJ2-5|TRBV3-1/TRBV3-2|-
CASSQDVIAGVETQYF
TGTGCCAGCAGCCAAGATGTAATAGCGGGGGTTGAGACCCAGTACTTC
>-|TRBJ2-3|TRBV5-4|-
CASSPTVSTDTQYF
TGTGCCAGCAGTCCTACCGTTAGCACAGATACGCAGTATTTT
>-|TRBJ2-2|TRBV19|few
CASRLPGINTGELFF
TGTGCCAGTAGGTTACCGGGGATAAACACCGGGGAGCTGTTTTTT